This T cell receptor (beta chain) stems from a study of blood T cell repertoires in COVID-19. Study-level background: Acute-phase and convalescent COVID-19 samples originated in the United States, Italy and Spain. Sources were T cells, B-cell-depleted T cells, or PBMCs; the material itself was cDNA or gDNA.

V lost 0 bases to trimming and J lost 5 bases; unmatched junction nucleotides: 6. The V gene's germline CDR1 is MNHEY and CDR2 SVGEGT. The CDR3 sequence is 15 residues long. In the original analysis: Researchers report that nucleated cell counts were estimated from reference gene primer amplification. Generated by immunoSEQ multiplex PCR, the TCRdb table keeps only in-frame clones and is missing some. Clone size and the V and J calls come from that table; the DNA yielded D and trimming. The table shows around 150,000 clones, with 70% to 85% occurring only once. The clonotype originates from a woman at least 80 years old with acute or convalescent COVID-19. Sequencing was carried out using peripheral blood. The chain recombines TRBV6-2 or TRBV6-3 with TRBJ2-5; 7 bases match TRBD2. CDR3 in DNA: TGTGCCAGCAGTTACTCAAACCGGGACTATGAGACCCAGTACTTC. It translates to CASSYSNRDYETQYF.